These T cell receptor beta chains were read from a single sample in a study of T cell responses to AZD1222 COVID-19 vaccine. Here immunoSEQ multiplex PCR was the method, and the copy in TCRdb shows in-frame clones only, minus some. The table shows 250,000 to 300,000 clones, with around 93% occurring only once. This sample comprised peripheral blood, obtained 28 days after the second AZD1222 dose. Every receptor here comes from an adult who received the AZD1222 COVID-19 vaccine. Each CDR3 is given with its conserved first and last residue. The D gene is left open where the match is weak. Clone sizes are given selectively: once, few, many, or a class where the clone is expanded.

abundance,j_gene,v_gene,d_gene,CDR3aa,CDR3nt
NA,TRBJ1-4,TRBV4-1,NA,CASSQDIFRGINEKLFF,TGCGCCAGCAGCCAAGATATTTTTAGGGGGATTAATGAAAAACTGTTTTTT
NA,TRBJ1-6,TRBV28,TRBD1,CASSPGQGNSSPLHF,TGTGCCAGCAGTCCCGGACAGGGGAATAGTTCACCCCTCCACTTT
NA,TRBJ2-7,TRBV28,NA,CASSLSGTYEQYF,TGTGCCAGCAGTTTGTCAGGGACCTACGAGCAGTACTTC
NA,TRBJ2-2,TRBV27,NA,CASTFRSNTGELFF,TGTGCCAGCACTTTTAGGTCGAACACCGGGGAGCTGTTTTTT
NA,TRBJ2-5,TRBV28,TRBD2,CASGPGGGLAVEKTQYF,TGTGCCAGCGGGCCCGGGGGGGGACTAGCGGTGGAGAAGACCCAGTACTTC
NA,TRBJ1-5,TRBV27,TRBD1,CASRRTGVRGPQHF,TGTGCCAGCAGACGAACAGGGGTGAGGGGGCCCCAGCATTTT
NA,TRBJ1-1,TRBV28,NA,CASSLNLEGTEAFF,TGTGCCAGCAGTTTAAATTTGGAGGGAACTGAAGCTTTCTTT
NA,TRBJ1-4,TRBV6-5,NA,CASGGLNEKLFF,TGTGCCAGCGGGGGTCTTAATGAAAAACTGTTTTTT
NA,TRBJ2-1,TRBV7-9,NA,CASSPDREQFF,TGTGCCAGCAGCCCAGACAGGGAGCAGTTCTTC
NA,TRBJ2-3,TRBV11-3,TRBD1,CASSLGGQGGTDTQYF,TGTGCCAGCAGCTTAGGTGGACAGGGGGGCACAGATACGCAGTATTTT
NA,TRBJ1-5,TRBV28,TRBD1,CASTQDRQGAAQPQHF,TGTGCCAGCACCCAGGACCGACAGGGGGCGGCTCAGCCCCAGCATTTT
NA,TRBJ2-7,TRBV7-9,NA,CASSLGPDHEQYF,TGTGCCAGCAGCTTGGGTCCAGACCACGAGCAGTACTTC
few,TRBJ1-6,TRBV28,TRBD1,CASRRTGGNSPLHF,TGTGCCAGCAGGAGGACAGGGGGAAATTCACCCCTCCACTTT
NA,TRBJ1-1,TRBV19,NA,CASSVGMNTEAFF,TGTGCCAGTAGTGTCGGTATGAACACTGAAGCTTTCTTT
NA,TRBJ2-1,TRBV5-1,TRBD1,CASSEDRGAYNEQFF,TGCGCCAGCAGTGAGGACAGGGGGGCCTACAATGAGCAGTTCTTC
NA,TRBJ2-1,TRBV6-5,TRBD2,CASVGLGGSYNEQFF,TGTGCCAGCGTGGGTCTGGGGGGGAGCTACAATGAGCAGTTCTTC
NA,TRBJ1-3,TRBV19,NA,CASRASYSGNTIYF,TGTGCCAGTAGGGCATCCTACTCTGGAAACACCATATATTTT
NA,TRBJ2-1,TRBV18,TRBD1,CASSPGQTGGGEQFF,TGTGCCAGCTCACCAGGGCAGACAGGGGGTGGTGAGCAGTTCTTC
NA,TRBJ1-3,TRBV19,NA,CASSYIQGGGNTIYF,TGTGCCAGTAGTTATATACAGGGTGGCGGAAACACCATATATTTT
NA,TRBJ1-6,TRBV5-4,NA,CASSSGGRLWDSPLHF,TGTGCCAGCAGCTCCGGCGGGCGACTGTGGGATTCACCCCTCCACTTT
NA,TRBJ1-1,TRBV2,NA,CASSRGFRSAAFF,TGTGCCAGCAGCCGGGGTTTCAGGTCTGCAGCTTTCTTT
NA,TRBJ2-1,TRBV3-1/TRBV3-2,NA,CASSRDRYNEQFF,TGTGCCAGCAGCCGGGACCGGTACAATGAGCAGTTCTTC
NA,TRBJ2-5,TRBV21-1,NA,CASSPGLAKLTPLQETQYF,TGTGCCAGCAGCCCGGGACTAGCGAAATTGACCCCCCTACAAGAGACCCAGTACTTC
NA,TRBJ1-4,TRBV7-2,TRBD1,CASSLGDRNNEKLFF,TGTGCCAGCAGCTTAGGGGACAGGAACAATGAAAAACTGTTTTTT
NA,TRBJ2-7,TRBV6-2/TRBV6-3,NA,CASSYTHGRAIDF,TGTGCCAGCAGTTACACCCATGGCAGAGCTATTGACTTC
NA,TRBJ1-4,TRBV2,NA,CATQGWTNEKLFF,TGTGCCACACAGGGATGGACTAATGAAAAACTGTTTTTT
once,TRBJ2-7,TRBV3-1/TRBV3-2,NA,CASSQVRTHEQYF,TGTGCCAGCAGCCAAGTCCGGACCCACGAGCAGTACTTC